Listed below are T cell receptor beta chains from one sample, sequenced in a study of metastatic and nonmetastatic thyroid tumors. With MiXCR, TCRdb called clones anew from the PCR reads. Of around 16,000 clones listed, 20% to 30% are singletons. The specimen was adjacent normal tissue. The receptors here all came from a female donor with papillary thyroid cancer or a benign thyroid nodule (not recorded which). Some clones in this sample may be carry-over from other donors' samples. CDR3s include the opening cysteine and the closing phenylalanine or tryptophan. Each record gives: V gene, CDR3 protein.

v_gene: TRBV28
CDR3aa: CAIRDSYYSPLHF

v_gene: TRBV19
CDR3aa: CASSIFNGELFF

v_gene: TRBV29-1
CDR3aa: CSVEEAGGYGYTF

v_gene: TRBV6-1
CDR3aa: CASVDATGEHWYEQYF

v_gene: TRBV6-1
CDR3aa: CASSDTGVPQPQHF

v_gene: TRBV11-2
CDR3aa: CASSLDSAPAYGYTF

v_gene: TRBV24-1
CDR3aa: CATYLRGGKAYNSPLHF

v_gene: TRBV6-1
CDR3aa: CASSPGLAAYEQYF

v_gene: TRBV4-1
CDR3aa: CASSQDPIGLNQPQHF

v_gene: TRBV20-1
CDR3aa: CSASGREKGYTF

v_gene: TRBV5-1
CDR3aa: CASSLDRVQETQYF

v_gene: TRBV2
CDR3aa: CANSPGLADYEQYF